What follows are 14 T cell receptor beta chains derived from one specimen sequenced in a study of metastatic and nonmetastatic thyroid tumors. TCRdb re-called the PCR reads with MiXCR. Of 35,000 to 50,000 clones listed, 15% to 20% are singletons. Patients underwent thyroid surgery, and none had received any treatment before it. Sequenced sample: blood. The receptors originated from a female donor with papillary thyroid cancer or a benign thyroid nodule (not recorded which). Some clones in this sample may be carry-over from other donors' samples.

This clone has only a few counts. The V and J genes are TRBV6-1 and TRBJ2-7; 8 bases map to TRBD2. The CDR3 is 11 amino acids. Germline V gene sequence: CDR1 MNHNS, CDR2 SASEGT. V was clipped by 7 bases and J by 10 bases; unmatched bases: 6. The CDR3 DNA sequence: TGTGCCAGCATCAAAGCGGGGGATCAGTACTTC. Its translation is CASIKAGDQYF.

This clone came up many times. This sequence joins TRBV3-1 and TRBJ2-5, with 7 bases matching TRBD2. Trimming removed 2 bases from V and 8 bases from J; junction bases left unmatched: 8. The length of the CDR3 is 14 residues. The germline gives CDR1 LGHDT, CDR2 YNNKEL (reference sequence). The chain's CDR3 is CASSQSGEKDTQYF. As DNA, the CDR3 is TGTGCCAGCAGCCAAAGCGGGGAAAAGGATACCCAGTACTTC.

This clone was seen many times. The chain employs TRBV12-3 or TRBV12-4 and TRBJ2-3; the D call may be TRBD1 or TRBD2 (5 bases each). Trimming left V 6 bases short and J 0 bases short, with 10 bases between. This CDR3 is 14 amino acids long. CDR3 sequence reads: CASRPGPSTDTQYF. The CDR3 DNA is TGTGCCAGCAGGCCGGGACCCAGCACAGATACGCAGTATTTT.

This clone has a count of ten or more. The V gene is TRBV5-1, the J gene TRBJ2-7; possibly TRBD1 or TRBD2 for D (5 bases each). The CDR3 has 16 amino acids. V gave up 0 bases and J gave up 4 bases, with 17 bases separating them. Germline lookup yields CDR1 SGHRS and CDR2 YFSETQ. The CDR3 DNA follows: TGCGCCAGCAGCTTGGGGACACTGACTAAATCTTACGAGCAGTACTTC. This codes for CASSLGTLTKSYEQYF.

This clone was observed at least ten times. The J gene is TRBJ2-1, the V gene TRBV2, with TRBD2 matching 10 bases. Trimming cost V 6 bases and J 5 bases; bases outside gene matches: 4. The CDR3 covers 14 residues. Germline CDR1 reads SNHLY; CDR2 reads FYNNEI. CDR3 DNA sequence: TGTGCCAGCAGGTATACTAGCGGGGACAATGAGCAGTTCTTC. Translating it yields CASRYTSGDNEQFF.

This clone was recorded at least ten times. A read error may be the cause here, since a much bigger clone is one base away. The rearrangement joins TRBV5-1 to TRBJ1-1, with a tentative D call TRBD1 (6 bases). The CDR3 runs 14 residues. Germline lookup yields CDR1 SGHRS and CDR2 YFSETQ. The CDR3 reads CASGLGNQGTEAFF. In DNA, the CDR3 is TGCGCCAGCGGCTTGGGAAACCAGGGGACTGAAGCTTTCTTT.

As concerns this clone: The junction does not match germline at one end; this may be a read error. This chain connects TRBV20-1 to TRBJ2-7; 8 bases are shared with TRBD2. Germline CDR1 DFQATT, CDR2 SNEGSKA (reference sequence). The CDR3 covers 13 residues. The CDR3: CSARGAGGHEQYF. The CDR3 nucleotides are TGCAGTGCCAGAGGGGCGGGGGGCCACGAGCAGTACTTC.

This clone came up many times. The chain links TRBV2 to TRBJ1-3; tentatively, D is TRBD1 (6 bases). The CDR3 has 14 amino acids. In germline, CDR1 is SNHLY, CDR2 FYNNEI. Trimming left V 7 bases short and J 2 bases short, with 12 bases between. In DNA form, the CDR3 reads TGTGCCAGCAAGAGTCAGGGGACTGGAAACACCATATATTTT. Amino acid sequence: CASKSQGTGNTIYF.

This clone was counted at least ten times. The CDR3 protein is CASTWGGQPQHF. CDR3 DNA: TGTGCCAGCACCTGGGGGGGTCAGCCCCAGCATTTT. This rearrangement joins TRBV28 to TRBJ1-5; a possible D gene is TRBD1 (5 bases). V lost 7 bases and J 6 bases, leaving 10 bases between the germline ends. The CDR3 has 12 residues. The germline gives CDR1 MDHEN, CDR2 SYDVKM.

This clone was recorded a few times. The V and J genes are TRBV6-2 or TRBV6-3 and TRBJ2-1, with TRBD1 matching 8 bases. From germline, CDR1 is MNHEY and CDR2 SVGEGT. Germline trimming cut 7 bases from V and 7 bases from J; bases unmatched to any gene: 15. The CDR3 runs 16 residues. In DNA, the CDR3 is TGTGCCAGCATCTCCCTCCGGGACAGGCCTAGGAATGAGCAGTTCTTC. Translation gives CASISLRDRPRNEQFF.

The V and J genes are TRBV20-1 and TRBJ2-7, with a weak D call TRBD1 (5 bases). Germline values: CDR1 DFQATT, CDR2 SNEGSKA (reference sequence). The CDR3 consists of 12 residues. The V gene lost 6 bases and the J gene lost 0 bases, with 9 bases spanning the gap. CDR3 in DNA: TGCAGTGCATCGGACACCTCCTACGAGCAGTACTTC. It translates to CSASDTSYEQYF.

Here the CDR3 DNA reads TGTGCCAGCAGTTACGGCAGTGGGCCATGTACGCAGTATTTT. It codes for CASSYGSGPCTQYF. The chain has TRBV6-6 and TRBJ2-3; D unresolved. The germline V gene has CDR1 MNHNY and CDR2 SVGAGI (reference sequence). Deletions cut 2 bases from V and 8 bases from J, with 14 bases between. This CDR3 spans 14 amino acids.

This chain connects TRBV27 to TRBJ2-7; D perhaps matches TRBD2 (6 bases). This CDR3 has 12 amino acids. Germline V gene sequence: CDR1 MNHEY, CDR2 SMNVEV (reference sequence). Deletions cut 8 bases from V and 7 bases from J, with 15 bases between. CDR3 sequence (DNA): TGTGCCAGCCGGGAGCCACTACGTGAGCAGTACTTC. Amino acid sequence: CASREPLREQYF.

To note about this clone: It may be a read error: a sequence one base away is much more abundant. This sample includes further DNA sequences coding for the same CDR3. The rearrangement joins TRBV5-4 to TRBJ1-6; D remains unclear. V lost 4 bases, J lost 8 bases, and 13 bases lay in between. Germline CDR1 reads SGHNT; CDR2 reads YYREEE (reference sequence). There are 14 residues in the CDR3. The CDR3 DNA reads TGTGCCAGCAGCAGAGGGAGGAGTGATTCACCCCTCCACTTT. Its translation is CASSRGRSDSPLHF.